The 21 T cell receptor beta chains in this list originate from one sample, sequenced in a study of vaccination effects on CD4 cells after COVID-19. Expansion with viral peptide pools was applied to antigen-specific CD4+ T cells by the ViraFEST assay prior to sequencing. Culturing for about 9 days preceded CD4+ T cell isolation. Which antigens these TCRs recognize remains unknown. The protocol was immunoSEQ multiplex PCR, while the TCRdb copy is restricted to in-frame clones and leaves out a portion. The sample includes 50,000 or so clones, 80% seen only once; the top ten take roughly 2.3%. The sequenced sample was CD4+ T cells from PBMCs cultured with HCoV-229E spike peptides, obtained before COVID-19 vaccination. The receptors were gathered from a human donor who received a COVID-19 vaccine.

V gene TRBV7-2 combines with J gene TRBJ2-5; 12 bases are shared with TRBD2. This CDR3 is built from 16 residues. With V trimmed by 0 bases and J by 4 bases, 3 bases remained unmatched. The V gene's germline CDR1 is SGHTA and CDR2 FQGNSA. The CDR3 loop reads CASSLAPLAGGETQYF. The CDR3, as DNA: TGTGCCAGCAGCTTAGCGCCACTAGCGGGGGGAGAGACCCAGTACTTC.

The CDR3 is CASSEWTGYGYTF. The CDR3 DNA is TGTGCCAGCAGTGAGTGGACGGGCTATGGCTACACCTTC. This chain uses TRBV25-1 with TRBJ1-2, with D unclear. Trimming cost V 3 bases and J 4 bases, with 9 bases left between them. Germline CDR1 reads MGHDK; CDR2 reads SYGVNS. The CDR3 has 13 residues.

This rearrangement joins TRBV5-1 to TRBJ1-1, with a weak D call TRBD1 (6 bases). Germline CDR1 reads SGHRS; CDR2 reads YFSETQ. Trimming cost V 3 bases and J 1 base, with 16 bases left between them. The CDR3 length is 16 residues. This chain's CDR3 is CASSSSPQGSNTEAFF. The CDR3 DNA reads as TGCGCCAGCAGCTCCAGCCCCCAGGGGTCGAACACTGAAGCTTTCTTT.

The chain uses TRBV3-1 (or the pseudogene TRBV3-2) and TRBJ1-4; perhaps TRBD1 as D (5 bases). The V end was cut by 1 base, the J end by 13 bases, with 16 bases between. The germline CDR1 and CDR2 sequences are LGHDT and YNNKEL (reference sequence). The CDR3 is 14 amino acids. Written as DNA, the CDR3 is TGTGCCAGCAGCCAAGGAAACCGGGGGGTAAGACTGTTTTTT. It specifies CASSQGNRGVRLFF.

V gene TRBV21-1 combines with J gene TRBJ2-7; the table gives TRBD1 as D, unverified against the DNA. TRBV21-1 is a recognized pseudogene. There are 16 residues in the CDR3. Written as DNA, the CDR3 is TGTGCCAGCAGCAAGGGGTCGGGGCAGGGGTCGAAGGAGCAGTACGTC. It yields the protein CASSKGSGQGSKEQYV.

This clone occurred a few times. V gene TRBV5-4 combines with J gene TRBJ2-7; the match to TRBD1 covers 9 bases. The CDR3 runs 14 residues. Germline CDR1 and CDR2: SGHNT and YYREEE (reference sequence). J gave up 7 bases and V 3 bases, and 8 bases lay outside the gene matches. CDR3 sequence: CASSSNRGLGEQYV. The CDR3 DNA reads TGTGCCAGCAGCTCCAACAGGGGGCTTGGGGAGCAGTACGTC.

V usage is TRBV19 and J usage is TRBJ1-2, with TRBD1 identical over 9 bases. Germline assignment: CDR1 LNHDA and CDR2 SQIVND (reference sequence). V lost 6 bases, J lost 4 bases, and 9 bases stayed unmatched. The CDR3 contains 15 residues. The CDR3 is CASRAGTGPPYGYTF. The CDR3 DNA is TGTGCCAGTAGAGCGGGGACAGGGCCTCCCTATGGCTACACCTTC.

The genes are TRBV27 and TRBJ1-6; tentative D call: TRBD1 (6 bases). The V end was cut by 6 bases, the J end by 10 bases, with 16 bases between. CDR3 length: 14 residues. Germline-derived CDR1 and CDR2 are MNHEY and SMNVEV (reference sequence). CDR3 sequence (DNA): TGTGCCAGCAGCCTACAGGGATCCTACTCACCCCTCCACTTT. Amino acid sequence: CASSLQGSYSPLHF.

The chain joins TRBV25-1 to TRBJ1-2, with unresolved D. Germline loops: CDR1 MGHDK, CDR2 SYGVNS. V was cut by 2 bases and J by 2 bases, with 6 bases left in between. CDR3 length: 13 amino acids. The CDR3 spells CASSETQNYGYTF. As DNA, the CDR3 is TGTGCCAGCAGTGAAACACAGAACTATGGCTACACCTTC.

This rearrangement joins TRBV19 to TRBJ2-5; D assignment may be TRBD1 or TRBD2 (5 bases each). Germline loops: CDR1 LNHDA, CDR2 SQIVND (reference sequence). V was trimmed by 6 bases and J by 5 bases, leaving 13 bases between them. The CDR3 totals 13 residues. In DNA, the CDR3 is TGTGCCAGTAGGTCCGGGGCGCAGGAGACCCAGTACTTC. Amino acid sequence: CASRSGAQETQYF. Filled out from reference TRBV19 and TRBJ2-5, the complete variable domain reads DGGITQSPKYLFRKEGQNVTLSCEQNLNHDAMYWYRQDPGQGLRLIYYSQIVNDFQKGDIAEGYSVSREKKESFPLTVTSAQKNPTAFYLCASRSGAQETQYFGPGTRLLVL.

The genes are TRBV5-1 and TRBJ2-5, with 9 bases fitting TRBD2. Germline lookup yields CDR1 SGHRS and CDR2 YFSETQ. V gave up 7 bases and J gave up 2 bases; unmatched junction bases: 3. This CDR3 comprises 13 residues. The CDR3 is CASQRGVQETQYF. CDR3 DNA: TGCGCCAGCCAGCGGGGGGTACAAGAGACCCAGTACTTC.

The chain is built from TRBV7-3 and TRBJ2-5; D may be TRBD1 (6 bases). Germline V gene data show CDR1 as SGHTA and CDR2 as FQGTGA. This CDR3 spans 16 amino acids. V lost 5 bases to trimming and J lost 4 bases, with 20 bases between them. CDR3 in DNA: TGTGCCAGCAGCCATGACCCACTAACAGGGCTAGAGACCCAGTACTTC. Protein: CASSHDPLTGLETQYF.

The genes are TRBV9 and TRBJ2-5; D uncertain. The CDR3 covers 13 residues. The germline CDR1 and CDR2 sequences are SGDLS and YYNGEE. Trimming shortened V by 0 bases and J by 2 bases, and 5 bases separated the two germline ends. Written as DNA, the CDR3 is TGTGCCAGCAGCGTAGAAAGTCAAGAGACCCAGTACTTC. Translating it yields CASSVESQETQYF.

CDR3 loop: CASSVADSSGNTIYF. In DNA, the CDR3 is TGTGCCAGCAGCGTCGCTGACAGTTCTGGAAACACCATATATTTT. V usage is TRBV9 and J usage is TRBJ1-3, with D perhaps matching TRBD1 (5 bases). Germline lookup yields CDR1 SGDLS and CDR2 YYNGEE. The V end lost 2 bases, the J end lost 1 base, and 10 bases lay between the germline ends. This CDR3 has 15 residues.

V is TRBV19 and J is TRBJ1-2, with a possible D match to TRBD1 (5 bases). The germline V gene encodes CDR1 LNHDA and CDR2 SQIVND (reference sequence). With 4 bases removed from V and 8 bases from J, the gap between germline ends came to 17 bases. The CDR3 consists of 14 residues. CDR3 sequence reads: CASSTFAREVGYTF. CDR3 in DNA: TGTGCCAGTAGTACCTTCGCCAGGGAAGTCGGCTACACCTTC. Based on the CDR3 plus reference TRBV19 and TRBJ1-2, the full variable domain is DGGITQSPKYLFRKEGQNVTLSCEQNLNHDAMYWYRQDPGQGLRLIYYSQIVNDFQKGDIAEGYSVSREKKESFPLTVTSAQKNPTAFYLCASSTFAREVGYTFGSGTRLTVV.

This chain joins TRBV29-1 and TRBJ2-3, with unresolved D. Germline loops: CDR1 SQVTM, CDR2 ANQGSEA. Trimming removed 3 bases at V and 0 bases at J, with 13 bases between. The CDR3 is 15 residues long. CDR3 sequence reads: CSVEGGIRSTDTQYF. The CDR3 DNA follows: TGCAGCGTTGAGGGCGGAATAAGGAGCACAGATACGCAGTATTTT.

V usage is TRBV19 and J usage is TRBJ2-7; 7 positions match TRBD1. CDR3 length: 16 amino acids. Trimming cost V 6 bases and J 3 bases; bases outside gene matches: 14. The V gene's germline CDR1 is LNHDA and CDR2 SQIVND (reference sequence). In nucleotides, the CDR3 is TGTGCCAGTAGAACGGGACAGTCAAGACTACGCTACGAGCAGTACGTC. Its translation is CASRTGQSRLRYEQYV.

The chain carries TRBV19 and TRBJ2-3; 7 bases agree with TRBD2. V trimming: 4 bases; J trimming: 6 bases; junction bases outside the gene matches: 10. Per the germline V gene, CDR1 is LNHDA and CDR2 is SQIVND (reference sequence). The length of the CDR3 is 15 residues. The CDR3 is CASSSGGATADTQYF. The CDR3, as DNA: TGTGCCAGTAGTAGCGGGGGAGCCACCGCCGATACGCAGTATTTT.

This rearrangement joins TRBV2 to TRBJ2-5; TRBD2 matches 8 bases. After removal of 2 bases from V and 3 bases from J, the junction contained 8 bases not matched to a gene. This CDR3 spans 16 amino acids. Germline values: CDR1 SNHLY, CDR2 FYNNEI. The CDR3 reads CASSELIAGLEETQYF. In DNA, the CDR3 is TGTGCCAGCAGTGAACTTATAGCGGGGCTAGAAGAGACCCAGTACTTC.

The rearrangement joins TRBV19 to TRBJ1-5, with D possibly TRBD1 on 5 matching bases. V gave up 9 bases and J gave up 6 bases, with 21 bases separating them. CDR1 and CDR2 from the germline V gene are LNHDA and SQIVND (reference sequence). The CDR3 has 15 residues. This CDR3 is CASNPQGRGAQPQHF. The CDR3 nucleotides read TGTGCCAGCAATCCCCAGGGTCGGGGCGCTCAGCCCCAGCATTTT.

DNA for the CDR3: TGTGCCAGTGCCGACCGAGGAAGAGAGACCCAGTACTTC. Its protein is CASADRGRETQYF. The V call is TRBV19, the J call TRBJ2-5, with D hard to call. The CDR3 is made up of 13 amino acids. Trimming left V 8 bases short and J 4 bases short, with 14 bases between. Germline-derived CDR1 and CDR2 are LNHDA and SQIVND (reference sequence).